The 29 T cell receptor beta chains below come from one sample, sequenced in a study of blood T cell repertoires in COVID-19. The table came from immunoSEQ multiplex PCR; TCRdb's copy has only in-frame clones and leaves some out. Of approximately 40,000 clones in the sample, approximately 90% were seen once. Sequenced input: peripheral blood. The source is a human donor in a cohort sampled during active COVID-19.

The CDR3: CAISSGTHGDTQYF. The CDR3 DNA follows: TGTGCCATCAGTTCCGGGACTCATGGAGATACGCAGTATTTT. V and J are TRBV10-3 and TRBJ2-3, with D perhaps matching TRBD2 (6 bases). The CDR3 totals 14 residues. Trimming took off 5 bases at V and 5 bases at J, with 14 bases between the two ends. The germline V gene encodes CDR1 ENHRY and CDR2 SYGVKD.

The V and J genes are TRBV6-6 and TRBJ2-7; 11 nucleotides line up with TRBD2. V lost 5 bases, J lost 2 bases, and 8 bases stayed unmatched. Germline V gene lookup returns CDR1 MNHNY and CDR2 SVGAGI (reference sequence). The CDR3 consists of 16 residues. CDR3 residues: CASSRTLAGGTYEQYF. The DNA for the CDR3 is TGTGCCAGCAGTCGGACTCTAGCGGGAGGTACCTACGAGCAGTACTTC.

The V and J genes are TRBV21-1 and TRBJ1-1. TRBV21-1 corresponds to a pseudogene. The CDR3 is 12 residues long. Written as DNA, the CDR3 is TGTGCCAGCAGCATTCCCTACACTGAAGCTTTCTTT. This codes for CASSIPYTEAFF.

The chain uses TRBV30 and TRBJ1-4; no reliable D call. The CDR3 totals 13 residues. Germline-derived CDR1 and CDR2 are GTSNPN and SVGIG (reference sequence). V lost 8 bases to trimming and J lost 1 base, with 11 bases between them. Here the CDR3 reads CAATWLTNEKLFF. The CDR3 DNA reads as TGTGCCGCTACGTGGTTAACTAATGAAAAACTGTTTTTT.

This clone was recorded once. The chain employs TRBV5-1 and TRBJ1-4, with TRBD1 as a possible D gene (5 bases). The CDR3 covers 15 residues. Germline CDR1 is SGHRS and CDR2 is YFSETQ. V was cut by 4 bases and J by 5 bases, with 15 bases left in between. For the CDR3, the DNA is TGCGCCAGCAGCCAAAGGGGCAGTCCCAATGAAAAACTGTTTTTT. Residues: CASSQRGSPNEKLFF. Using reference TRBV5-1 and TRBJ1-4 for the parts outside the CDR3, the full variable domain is KAGVTQTPRYLIKTRGQQVTLSCSPISGHRSVSWYQQTPGQGLQFLFEYFSETQRNKGNFPGRFSGRQFSNSRSEMNVSTLELGDSALYLCASSQRGSPNEKLFFGSGTQLSVL.

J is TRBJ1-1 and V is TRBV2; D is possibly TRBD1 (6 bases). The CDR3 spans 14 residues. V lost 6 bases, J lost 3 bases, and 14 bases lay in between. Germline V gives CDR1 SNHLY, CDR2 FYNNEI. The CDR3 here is CASRVKGGDTEAFF. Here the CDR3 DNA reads TGTGCCAGCAGGGTAAAGGGGGGGGACACTGAAGCTTTCTTT.

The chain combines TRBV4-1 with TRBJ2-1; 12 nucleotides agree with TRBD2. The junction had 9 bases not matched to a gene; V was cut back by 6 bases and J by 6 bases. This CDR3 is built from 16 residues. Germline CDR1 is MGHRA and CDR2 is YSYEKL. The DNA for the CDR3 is TGCGCCAGCAGTCCACTAGCGGGAGGCTTGGGCAATGAGCAGTTCTTC. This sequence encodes CASSPLAGGLGNEQFF.

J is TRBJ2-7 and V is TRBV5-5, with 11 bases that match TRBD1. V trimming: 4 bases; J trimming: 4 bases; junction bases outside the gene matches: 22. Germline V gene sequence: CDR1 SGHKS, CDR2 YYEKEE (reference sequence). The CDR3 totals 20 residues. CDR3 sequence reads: CASSPRTGGGLAGARYEQYF. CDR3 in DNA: TGTGCCAGCAGCCCCCGGACAGGGGGCGGCTTAGCGGGGGCGAGATACGAGCAGTACTTC.

CDR3 DNA sequence: TGTGCCAGCAGCTTCGGTTTAGCGGGGGGGGCCAGGGCCAAAAACATTCAGTACTTC. Its translation: CASSFGLAGGARAKNIQYF. V and J are TRBV13 and TRBJ2-4; 11 bases agree with TRBD2. The CDR3 is 19 residues long. Losses at the gene ends were 3 bases for V and 1 base for J; bases not matched to a gene: 11. Germline V gene data show CDR1 as PRHDT and CDR2 as FYEKMQ (reference sequence).

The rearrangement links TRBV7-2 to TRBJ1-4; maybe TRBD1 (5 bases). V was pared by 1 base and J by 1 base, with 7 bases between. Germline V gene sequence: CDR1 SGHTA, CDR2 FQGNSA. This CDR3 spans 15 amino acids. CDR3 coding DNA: TGTGCCAGCAGCTTAGTCGGGGGAACTAATGAAAAACTGTTTTTT. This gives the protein CASSLVGGTNEKLFF.

CDR3 region: CASSTILASSYEQYF. The DNA of the CDR3 is TGTGCCAGCAGCACGATTCTAGCTTCCTCCTACGAGCAGTACTTC. The rearrangement joins TRBV5-4 to TRBJ2-7; a possible D gene is TRBD2 (5 bases). Germline lookup yields CDR1 SGHNT and CDR2 YYREEE (reference sequence). The CDR3 contains 15 residues. V lost 4 bases and J 0 bases, leaving 14 bases between the germline ends.

CDR3 sequence reads: CATSDWRDNSYNEQFF. In DNA form, the CDR3 reads TGTGCCACCAGTGATTGGAGGGATAACTCCTACAATGAGCAGTTCTTC. V is TRBV24-1 and J is TRBJ2-1; the D gene is possibly TRBD2 (6 bases). Germline V lookup: CDR1 KGHDR, CDR2 SFDVKD. V was trimmed by 2 bases and J by 0 bases, leaving 10 bases between them. This CDR3 is 16 amino acids long.

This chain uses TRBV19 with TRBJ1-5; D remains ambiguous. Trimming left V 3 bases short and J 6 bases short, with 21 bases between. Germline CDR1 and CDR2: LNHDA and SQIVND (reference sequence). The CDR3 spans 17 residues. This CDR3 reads CASSIGRGRFRIQPQHF. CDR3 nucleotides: TGTGCCAGTAGTATTGGTCGGGGTAGGTTCCGAATTCAGCCCCAGCATTTT.

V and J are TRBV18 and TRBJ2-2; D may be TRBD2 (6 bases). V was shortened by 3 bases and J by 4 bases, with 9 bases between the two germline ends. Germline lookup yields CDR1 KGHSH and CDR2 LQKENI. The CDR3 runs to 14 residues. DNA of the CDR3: TGTGCCAGCTCACCTGCGGGACCCACCGGGGAGCTGTTTTTT. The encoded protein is CASSPAGPTGELFF.

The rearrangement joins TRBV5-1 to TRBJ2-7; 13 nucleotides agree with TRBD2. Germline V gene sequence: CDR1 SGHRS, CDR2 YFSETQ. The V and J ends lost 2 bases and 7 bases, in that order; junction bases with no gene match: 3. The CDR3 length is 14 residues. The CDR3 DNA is TGCGCCAGCAGCTTACTAGCGGGAGGGGAAGAGCAGTACTTC. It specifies CASSLLAGGEEQYF.

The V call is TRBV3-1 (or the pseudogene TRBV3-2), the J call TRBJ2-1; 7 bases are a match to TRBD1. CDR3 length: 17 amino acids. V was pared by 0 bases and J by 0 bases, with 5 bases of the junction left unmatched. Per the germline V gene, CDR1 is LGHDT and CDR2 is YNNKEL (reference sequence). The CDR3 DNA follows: TGTGCCAGCAGCCAAGATGAGGACAGGTACTCCTACAATGAGCAGTTCTTC. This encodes CASSQDEDRYSYNEQFF.

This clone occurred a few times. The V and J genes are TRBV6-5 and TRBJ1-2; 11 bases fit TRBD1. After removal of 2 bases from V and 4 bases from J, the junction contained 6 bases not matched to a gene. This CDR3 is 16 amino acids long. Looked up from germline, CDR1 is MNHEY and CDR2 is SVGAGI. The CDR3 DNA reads TGTGCCAGCAGTTACCTGAGGACAGGGGGCGGCTATGGCTACACCTTC. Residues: CASSYLRTGGGYGYTF.

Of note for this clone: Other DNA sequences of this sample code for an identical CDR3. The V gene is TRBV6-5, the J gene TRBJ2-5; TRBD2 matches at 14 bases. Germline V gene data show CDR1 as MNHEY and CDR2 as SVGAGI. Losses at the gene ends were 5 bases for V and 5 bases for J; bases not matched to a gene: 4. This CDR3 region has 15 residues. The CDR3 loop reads CASSPTSGGAETQYF. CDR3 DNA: TGTGCCAGCAGTCCGACTAGCGGGGGGGCCGAGACCCAGTACTTC.

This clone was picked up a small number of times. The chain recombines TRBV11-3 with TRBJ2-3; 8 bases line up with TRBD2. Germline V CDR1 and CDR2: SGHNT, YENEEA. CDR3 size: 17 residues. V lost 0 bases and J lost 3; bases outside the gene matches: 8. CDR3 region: CASSLDLRIAGTDTQYF. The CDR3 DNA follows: TGTGCCAGCAGCTTAGATTTGCGAATAGCGGGGACAGATACGCAGTATTTT.

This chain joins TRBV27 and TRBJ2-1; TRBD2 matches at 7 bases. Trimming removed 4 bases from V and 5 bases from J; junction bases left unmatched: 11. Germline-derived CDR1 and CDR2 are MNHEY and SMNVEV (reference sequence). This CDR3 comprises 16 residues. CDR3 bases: TGTGCCAGCAGTTCGACATCTAGCGGAGGGGACAATGAGCAGTTCTTC. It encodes CASSSTSSGGDNEQFF.

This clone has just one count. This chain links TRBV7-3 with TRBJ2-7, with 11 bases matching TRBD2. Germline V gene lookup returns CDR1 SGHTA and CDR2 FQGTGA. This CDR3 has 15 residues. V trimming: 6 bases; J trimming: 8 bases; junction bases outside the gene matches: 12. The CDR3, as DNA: TGTGCCAGCAGGAGCACCGGGACTAGCGGTCTTAAGCAGTACTTC. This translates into CASRSTGTSGLKQYF.

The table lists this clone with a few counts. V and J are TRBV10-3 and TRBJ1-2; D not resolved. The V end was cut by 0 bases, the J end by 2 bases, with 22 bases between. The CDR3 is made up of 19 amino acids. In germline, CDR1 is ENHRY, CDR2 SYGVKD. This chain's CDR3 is CAISESAITGIRGNYGYTF. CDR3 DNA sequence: TGTGCCATCAGTGAGTCGGCTATTACCGGGATCCGAGGAAACTATGGCTACACCTTC.

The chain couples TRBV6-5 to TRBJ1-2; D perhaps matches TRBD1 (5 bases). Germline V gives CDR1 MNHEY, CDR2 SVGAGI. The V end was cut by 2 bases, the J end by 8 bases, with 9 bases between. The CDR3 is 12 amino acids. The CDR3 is CASSYASGGYTF. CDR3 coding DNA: TGTGCCAGCAGTTACGCGTCAGGGGGCTACACCTTC.

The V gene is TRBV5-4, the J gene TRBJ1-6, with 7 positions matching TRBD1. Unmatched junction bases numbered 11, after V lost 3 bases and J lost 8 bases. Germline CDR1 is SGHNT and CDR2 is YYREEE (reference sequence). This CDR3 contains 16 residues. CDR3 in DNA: TGTGCCAGCAGCTCACCCTCAAGGGGGCTGTATTCACCCCTCCACTTT. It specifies CASSSPSRGLYSPLHF.

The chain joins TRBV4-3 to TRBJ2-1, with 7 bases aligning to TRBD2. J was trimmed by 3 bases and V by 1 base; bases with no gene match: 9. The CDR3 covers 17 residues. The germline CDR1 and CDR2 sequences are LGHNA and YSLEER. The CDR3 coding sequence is TGCGCCAGCAGCCAAGTCTGGTTTAGCGGGCTCTACAATGAGCAGTTCTTC. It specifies CASSQVWFSGLYNEQFF.

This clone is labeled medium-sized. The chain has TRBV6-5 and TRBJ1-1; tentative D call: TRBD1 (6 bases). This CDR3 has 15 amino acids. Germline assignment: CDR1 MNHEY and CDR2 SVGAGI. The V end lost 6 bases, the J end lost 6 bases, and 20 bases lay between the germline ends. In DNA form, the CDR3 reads TGTGCCAGCAGAGACTTTACAGGGCTCTGGGCTGAAGCTTTCTTT. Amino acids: CASRDFTGLWAEAFF.

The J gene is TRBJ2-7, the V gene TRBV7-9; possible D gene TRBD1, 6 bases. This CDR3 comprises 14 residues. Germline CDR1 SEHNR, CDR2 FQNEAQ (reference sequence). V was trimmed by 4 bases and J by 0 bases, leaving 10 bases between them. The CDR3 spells CASSSGARSYEQYF. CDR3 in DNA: TGTGCCAGCAGCTCAGGGGCCCGCTCCTACGAGCAGTACTTC.

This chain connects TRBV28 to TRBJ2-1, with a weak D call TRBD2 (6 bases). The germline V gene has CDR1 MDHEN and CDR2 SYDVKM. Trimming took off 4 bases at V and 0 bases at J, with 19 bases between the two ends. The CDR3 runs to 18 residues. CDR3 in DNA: TGTGCCAGCAGTTACTCTCCGGGACTGGGTACCTCCTACAATGAGCAGTTCTTC. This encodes CASSYSPGLGTSYNEQFF.

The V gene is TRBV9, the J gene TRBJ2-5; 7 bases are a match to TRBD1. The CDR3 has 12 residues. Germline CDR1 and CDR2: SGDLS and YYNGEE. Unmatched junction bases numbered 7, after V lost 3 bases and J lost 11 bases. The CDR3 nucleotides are TGTGCCAGCAGCGCCGAGGGGGCAGCACAGTACTTC. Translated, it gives CASSAEGAAQYF. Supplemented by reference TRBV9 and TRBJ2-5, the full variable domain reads DSGVTQTPKHLITATGQRVTLRCSPRSGDLSVYWYQQSLDQGLQFLIQYYNGEERAKGNILERFSAQQFPDLHSELNLSSLELGDSALYFCASSAEGAAQYFGPGTRLLVL.